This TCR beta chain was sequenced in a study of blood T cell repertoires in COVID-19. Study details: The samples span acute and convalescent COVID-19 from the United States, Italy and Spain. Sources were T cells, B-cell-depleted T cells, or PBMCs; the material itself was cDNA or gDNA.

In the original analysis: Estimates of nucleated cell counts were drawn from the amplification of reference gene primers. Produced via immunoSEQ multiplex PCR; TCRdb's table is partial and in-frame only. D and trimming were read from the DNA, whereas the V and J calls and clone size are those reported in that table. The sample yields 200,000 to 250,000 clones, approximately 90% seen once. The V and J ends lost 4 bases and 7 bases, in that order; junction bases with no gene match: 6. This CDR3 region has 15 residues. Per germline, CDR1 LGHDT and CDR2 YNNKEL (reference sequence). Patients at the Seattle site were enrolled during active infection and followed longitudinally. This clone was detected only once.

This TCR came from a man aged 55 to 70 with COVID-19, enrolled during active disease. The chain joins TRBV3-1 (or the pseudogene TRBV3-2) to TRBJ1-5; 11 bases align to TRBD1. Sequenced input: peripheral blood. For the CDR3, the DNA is TGTGCCAGCAGCCGAGGGACAGGGGGTAACCAGCCCCAGCATTTT. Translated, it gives CASSRGTGGNQPQHF.